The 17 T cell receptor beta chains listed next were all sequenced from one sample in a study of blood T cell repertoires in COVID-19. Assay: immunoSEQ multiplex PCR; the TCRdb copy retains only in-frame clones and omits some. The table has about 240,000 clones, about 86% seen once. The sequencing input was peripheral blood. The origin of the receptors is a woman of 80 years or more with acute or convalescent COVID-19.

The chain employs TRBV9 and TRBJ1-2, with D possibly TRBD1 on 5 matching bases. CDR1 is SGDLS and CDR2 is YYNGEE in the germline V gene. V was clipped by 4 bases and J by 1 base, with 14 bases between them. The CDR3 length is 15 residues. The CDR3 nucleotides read TGTGCCAGCAGCCCTCGGGACTCCCTTAACTATGGCTACACCTTC. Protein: CASSPRDSLNYGYTF.

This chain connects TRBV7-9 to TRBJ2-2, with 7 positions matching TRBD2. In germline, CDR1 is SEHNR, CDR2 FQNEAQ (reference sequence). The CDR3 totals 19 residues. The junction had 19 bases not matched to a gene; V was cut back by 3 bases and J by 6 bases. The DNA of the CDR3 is TGTGCCAGCAGCTTGCGGGGGTTCGCGGCCTCGGGCCCCCCCGGGGAGCTGTTTTTT. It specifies CASSLRGFAASGPPGELFF.

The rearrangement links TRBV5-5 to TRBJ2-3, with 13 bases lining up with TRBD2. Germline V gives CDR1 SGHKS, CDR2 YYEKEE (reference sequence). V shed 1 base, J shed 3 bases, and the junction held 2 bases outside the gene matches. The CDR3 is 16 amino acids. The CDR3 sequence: CASSLRLAGGTDTQYF. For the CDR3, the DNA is TGTGCCAGCAGCTTGAGACTAGCGGGGGGAACAGATACGCAGTATTTT.

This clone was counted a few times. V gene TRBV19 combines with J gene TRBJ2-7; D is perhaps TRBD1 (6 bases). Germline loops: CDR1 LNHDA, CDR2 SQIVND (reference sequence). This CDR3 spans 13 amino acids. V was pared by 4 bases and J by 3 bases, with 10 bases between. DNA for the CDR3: TGTGCCAGTAGTACGACAGGTTTCTACGAGCAGTACTTC. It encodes CASSTTGFYEQYF.

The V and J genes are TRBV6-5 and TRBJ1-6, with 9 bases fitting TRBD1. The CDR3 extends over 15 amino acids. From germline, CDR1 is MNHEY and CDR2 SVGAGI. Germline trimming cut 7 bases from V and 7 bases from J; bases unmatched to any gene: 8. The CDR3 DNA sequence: TGTGCCAGCATGATACAGGGGGCGCGAAATTCACCCCTCCACTTT. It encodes CASMIQGARNSPLHF.

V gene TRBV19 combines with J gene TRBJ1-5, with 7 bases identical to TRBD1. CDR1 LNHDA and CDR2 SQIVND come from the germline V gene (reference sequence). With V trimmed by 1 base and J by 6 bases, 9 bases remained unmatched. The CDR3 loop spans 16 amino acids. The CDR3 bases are TGTGCCAGTAGTATAGCGAGCAGGGGGATGGGTCAGCCCCAGCATTTT. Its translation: CASSIASRGMGQPQHF.

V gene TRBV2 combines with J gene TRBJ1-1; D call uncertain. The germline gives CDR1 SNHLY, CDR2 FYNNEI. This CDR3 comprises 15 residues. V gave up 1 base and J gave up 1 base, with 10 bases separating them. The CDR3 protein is CASSEGGLWNTEAFF. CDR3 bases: TGTGCCAGCAGTGAAGGTGGCCTGTGGAACACTGAAGCTTTCTTT.

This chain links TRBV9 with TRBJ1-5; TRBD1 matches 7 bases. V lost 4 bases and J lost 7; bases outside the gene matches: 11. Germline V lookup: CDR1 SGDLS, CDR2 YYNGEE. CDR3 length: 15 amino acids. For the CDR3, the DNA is TGTGCCAGCAGCCCCCACAGGGGCCCGGACCAGCCCCAGCATTTT. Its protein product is CASSPHRGPDQPQHF.

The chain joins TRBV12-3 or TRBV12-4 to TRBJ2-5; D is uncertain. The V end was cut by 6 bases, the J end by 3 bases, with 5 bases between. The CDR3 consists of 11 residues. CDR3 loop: CASSVEETQYF. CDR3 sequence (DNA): TGTGCCAGCAGCGTCGAAGAGACCCAGTACTTC.

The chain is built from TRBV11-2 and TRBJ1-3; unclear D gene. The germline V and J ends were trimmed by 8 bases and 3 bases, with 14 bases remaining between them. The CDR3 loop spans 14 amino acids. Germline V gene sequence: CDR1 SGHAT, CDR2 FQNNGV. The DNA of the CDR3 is TGTGCCAGCGGACTGGTGGGAGTTGGAAACACCATATATTTT. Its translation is CASGLVGVGNTIYF.

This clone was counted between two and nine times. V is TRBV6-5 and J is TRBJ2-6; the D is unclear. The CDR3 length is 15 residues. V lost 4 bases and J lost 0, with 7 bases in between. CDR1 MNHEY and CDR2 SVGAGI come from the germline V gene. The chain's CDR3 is CASSFTVSGANVLTF. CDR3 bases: TGTGCCAGCAGTTTCACAGTCTCTGGGGCCAACGTCCTGACTTTC.

The CDR3 DNA is TGCGCCAGCAGCAACGGGTTGGGTGGAGAGGAGCAGTACTTC. Residues: CASSNGLGGEEQYF. The V and J genes are TRBV5-1 and TRBJ2-7; no clear D gene. This CDR3 spans 14 amino acids. Per germline, CDR1 SGHRS and CDR2 YFSETQ. V shed 4 bases and J shed 7 bases, with 18 bases lying between them.

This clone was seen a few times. The CDR3 is CAISVSGGRTEAFF. CDR3 coding DNA: TGTGCCATCAGTGTCTCCGGGGGGAGGACTGAAGCTTTCTTT. The V call is TRBV10-3, the J call TRBJ1-1; perhaps TRBD1 as D (5 bases). This CDR3 has 14 amino acids. In germline, CDR1 is ENHRY, CDR2 SYGVKD. With 4 bases removed from V and 5 bases from J, the gap between germline ends came to 14 bases.

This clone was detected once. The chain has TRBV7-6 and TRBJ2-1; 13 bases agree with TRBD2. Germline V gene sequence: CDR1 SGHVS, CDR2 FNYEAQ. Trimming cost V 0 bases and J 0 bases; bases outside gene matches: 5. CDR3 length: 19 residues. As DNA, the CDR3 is TGTGCCAGCAGCTTAGCCCCCGGGACTAGCGGGGACTCCTACAATGAGCAGTTCTTC. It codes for CASSLAPGTSGDSYNEQFF.

Here the CDR3 DNA reads TGCGCCAGCAGCCCCGGGACAGGGGGGAGCAATCAGCCCCAGCATTTT. Amino acid sequence: CASSPGTGGSNQPQHF. The chain uses TRBV5-1 and TRBJ1-5, with 11 nucleotides matching TRBD1. This CDR3 is built from 16 residues. V was pared by 4 bases and J by 1 base, with 4 bases of the junction left unmatched. CDR1 and CDR2 from the germline V gene are SGHRS and YFSETQ.

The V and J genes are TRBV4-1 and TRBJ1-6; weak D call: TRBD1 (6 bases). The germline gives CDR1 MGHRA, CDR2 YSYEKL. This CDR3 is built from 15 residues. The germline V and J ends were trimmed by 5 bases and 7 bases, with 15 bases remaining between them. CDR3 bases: TGCGCCAGCAGCAACCATCAGGGGCTCAATTCACCCCTCCACTTT. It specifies CASSNHQGLNSPLHF.

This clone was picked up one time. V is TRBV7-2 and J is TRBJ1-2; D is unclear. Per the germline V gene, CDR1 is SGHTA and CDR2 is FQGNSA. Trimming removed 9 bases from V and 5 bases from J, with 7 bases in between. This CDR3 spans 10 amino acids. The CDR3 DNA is TGTGCCAGTATAGAGTATGGCTACACCTTC. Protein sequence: CASIEYGYTF.